A selection of T cell receptor beta chains follows, all from one sample in a study of shared clonotypes between healthy human individuals. Here immunoSEQ multiplex PCR was the method, and the copy in TCRdb shows in-frame clones only, minus some. The data show roughly 550,000 clones, over 95% seen once. Sequenced material: naive CD8+ T cells sorted from blood. The source is a woman aged 30 to 39 in good health. CDR3s include the opening cysteine and the closing phenylalanine or tryptophan. The D gene is left open where the match is weak. The listing skips clone size in some rows; elsewhere it reads once, few, many or a size class.

>TRBJ2-7|once|.|TRBV5-6
CASSWGSGNYEQYF
TGTGCCAGCAGCTGGGGGTCGGGAAACTACGAGCAGTACTTC
>TRBJ2-1|.|.|TRBV6-6
CASSPGGYNEQFF
TGTGCCAGCAGTCCCGGAGGGTACAATGAGCAGTTCTTC
>TRBJ1-1|once|TRBD1|TRBV6-1
CASTKDRPTEAFF
TGTGCCAGCACCAAGGACAGGCCCACTGAAGCTTTCTTT
>TRBJ1-5|.|TRBD1|TRBV9
CASSVPGQGNQPQHF
TGTGCCAGCAGCGTCCCGGGACAGGGTAATCAGCCCCAGCATTTT
>TRBJ1-2|few|.|TRBV4-1
CASSQADGYGYTF
TGCGCCAGCAGCCAGGCCGACGGCTATGGCTACACCTTC
>TRBJ2-7|.|TRBD1|TRBV6-5
CASSLKGALNYEQYF
TGTGCCAGCAGTTTAAAGGGGGCCCTGAACTACGAGCAGTACTTC
>TRBJ2-1|.|TRBD2|TRBV19
CASSRPDRFREEPSSGRYNEQFF
TGTGCCAGTAGTCGCCCGGACAGGTTCAGAGAGGAACCCTCTAGCGGGAGATACAATGAGCAGTTCTTC
>TRBJ2-2|.|.|TRBV30
CAWNYRATGELFF
TGTGCCTGGAATTACAGGGCTACCGGGGAGCTGTTTTTT
>TRBJ2-3|.|.|TRBV2
CASSEAWGEGREQYF
TGTGCCAGCAGTGAAGCGTGGGGCGAGGGCCGGGAGCAGTATTTT
>TRBJ2-7|.|.|TRBV14
CASSQENQVWGRAYEQYF
TGTGCCAGCAGCCAAGAGAATCAAGTCTGGGGAAGGGCCTACGAGCAGTACTTC
>TRBJ2-5|.|TRBD2|TRBV28
CASSWTSGRVETQYF
TGTGCCAGCAGCTGGACTAGCGGGAGAGTTGAGACCCAGTACTTC
>TRBJ2-3|.|TRBD1|TRBV29-1
CSVEGTGTSTDTQYF
TGCAGCGTTGAAGGGACAGGGACAAGCACAGATACGCAGTATTTT
>TRBJ2-1|.|.|TRBV29-1
CSVDFSAGNEQFF
TGCAGCGTTGATTTCTCTGCGGGCAATGAGCAGTTCTTC
>TRBJ2-7|.|TRBD2|TRBV4-2
CASSPGTSPYEQYF
TGTGCCAGCAGTCCCGGGACTAGTCCCTACGAGCAGTACTTC
>TRBJ2-7|.|TRBD2|TRBV2
CASRVAGDSEQYF
TGTGCCAGCAGGGTAGCGGGAGATTCCGAGCAGTACTTC
>TRBJ1-2|once|.|TRBV4-1
CASSHGGTTLYGYTF
TGCGCCAGCAGCCACGGGGGGACAACCCTCTATGGCTACACCTTC
>TRBJ2-3|.|TRBD2|TRBV7-9
CASSLAGGLAGLGTDTQYF
TGTGCCAGCAGCTTAGCGGGGGGACTAGCGGGACTCGGCACAGATACGCAGTATTTT
>TRBJ2-1|.|TRBD2|TRBV19
CASSVRLAAIYEQFF
TGTGCCAGTAGTGTTCGACTAGCGGCTATCTATGAGCAGTTCTTC
>TRBJ1-5|.|TRBD1|TRBV27
CASRMGQASNQPQHF
TGTGCCAGCAGAATGGGACAGGCTAGCAATCAGCCCCAGCATTTT
>TRBJ2-1|.|TRBD1|TRBV7-9
CASSSYDREWNEQFF
TGTGCCAGCAGCTCCTACGACAGGGAATGGAATGAGCAGTTCTTC
>TRBJ1-1|.|.|TRBV27
CASSLSFSGAVGTEAFF
TGTGCCAGCAGTTTATCTTTTTCAGGCGCCGTCGGCACTGAAGCTTTCTTT
>TRBJ1-1|.|.|TRBV28
CASNLDGHTEAFF
TGTGCCAGCAATCTCGACGGACACACTGAAGCTTTCTTT
>TRBJ2-7|.|.|TRBV11-1
CASSPWGGEQYF
TGTGCCAGCAGTCCCTGGGGCGGCGAGCAGTACTTC
>TRBJ2-7|.|.|TRBV9
CASSVAGSDLYEQYF
TGTGCCAGCAGCGTAGCAGGGTCCGACCTCTACGAGCAGTACTTC
>TRBJ2-3|.|TRBD2|TRBV10-2
CASSEGGLATDTQYF
TGCGCCAGCAGTGAGGGCGGACTAGCGACAGATACGCAGTATTTT
>TRBJ2-7|.|TRBD1|TRBV5-1
CASSPRDSYEQYF
TGCGCCAGCAGCCCTCGGGACAGCTACGAGCAGTACTTC
>TRBJ2-5|.|TRBD2|TRBV7-6
CASSPQLAGLGETQYF
TGTGCCAGCAGCCCTCAACTAGCGGGGTTGGGGGAGACCCAGTACTTC
>TRBJ1-2|.|.|TRBV7-8
CASSLAAGNYGYTF
TGTGCCAGCAGCTTAGCTGCAGGGAACTATGGCTACACCTTC
>TRBJ2-7|.|.|TRBV15
CATSFGGNYEQYF
TGTGCCACCAGCTTTGGGGGAAACTACGAGCAGTACTTC
>TRBJ1-5|.|TRBD1|TRBV19
CASSADRGRKPAYSNQPQHF
TGTGCCAGTAGTGCAGACAGGGGGCGAAAGCCCGCATATAGCAATCAGCCCCAGCATTTT
>TRBJ2-1|once|TRBD2|TRBV6-5
CASSYSEEGGAGQFF
TGTGCCAGCAGTTACTCTGAGGAGGGAGGGGCGGGACAGTTCTTC
>TRBJ2-1|.|TRBD1|TRBV7-3
CASSLGQGAVEQFF
TGTGCCAGCAGCTTAGGACAGGGGGCCGTGGAACAGTTCTTC
>TRBJ2-1|.|TRBD2|TRBV6-5
CASNPVAGGVYEQFF
TGTGCCAGCAACCCAGTAGCGGGAGGGGTCTATGAGCAGTTCTTC
>TRBJ1-3|.|.|TRBV10-3
CAISESTVSGNTIYF
TGTGCCATCAGTGAGTCGACAGTCTCTGGAAACACCATATATTTT
>TRBJ2-2|.|TRBD2|TRBV6-1
CASSEAGLVTGELFF
TGTGCCAGCAGTGAAGCGGGACTAGTGACCGGGGAGCTGTTTTTT
>TRBJ1-1|few|.|TRBV19
CASSIPKWTEAFF
TGTGCCAGTAGTATACCCAAGTGGACTGAAGCTTTCTTT
>TRBJ2-5|once|.|TRBV11-2
CASSVYASQETQYF
TGTGCCAGCAGCGTATATGCCAGTCAAGAGACCCAGTACTTC
>TRBJ2-7|.|.|TRBV10-1
CASSGGLTYEQYF
TGCGCCAGCAGTGGCGGACTAACCTACGAGCAGTACTTC
>TRBJ1-1|.|.|TRBV28
CASSFQEGMNTEAFF
TGTGCCAGCAGTTTCCAGGAAGGCATGAACACTGAAGCTTTCTTT
>TRBJ2-1|once|TRBD2|TRBV9
CASSPGRAGENEQFF
TGTGCCAGCAGCCCCGGGAGGGCCGGAGAAAATGAGCAGTTCTTC
>TRBJ2-7|.|.|TRBV27
CASSSGVSYEQYF
TGTGCCAGCAGTTCAGGGGTGTCCTACGAGCAGTACTTC
>TRBJ1-1|.|.|TRBV28
CASSFSGTEAFF
TGTGCCAGCAGTTTCTCGGGAACTGAAGCTTTCTTT
>TRBJ2-1|.|.|TRBV28
CASSLMGEDNEQFF
TGTGCCAGCAGTTTAATGGGAGAGGACAATGAGCAGTTCTTC
>TRBJ1-2|.|.|TRBV20-1
CSALETYGYTF
TGCAGTGCGCTGGAGACCTATGGCTACACCTTC
>TRBJ2-1|.|.|TRBV6-6
CASSYSRHEQFF
TGTGCCAGCAGTTACTCTCGGCATGAGCAGTTCTTC
>TRBJ2-3|.|.|TRBV28
CASSLGRRDTQYF
TGTGCCAGCAGTTTAGGGCGGCGGGATACGCAGTATTTT
>TRBJ2-5|.|TRBD2|TRBV27
CASSLLGAGVQETQYF
TGTGCCAGCAGTTTATTAGGGGCGGGAGTCCAAGAGACCCAGTACTTC
>TRBJ2-1|.|TRBD2|TRBV9
CASSVSGNPQMSYNEQFF
TGTGCCAGCAGCGTAAGCGGGAACCCCCAGATGTCCTACAATGAGCAGTTCTTC
>TRBJ1-2|.|.|TRBV5-1
CASSLTEFYGYTF
TGCGCCAGCAGCTTAACAGAGTTCTATGGCTACACCTTC
>TRBJ2-3|.|.|TRBV2
CASSGSTDTQYF
TGTGCCAGCAGTGGTAGCACAGATACGCAGTATTTT
>TRBJ2-7|.|.|TRBV9
CASSVQGDYEQYF
TGTGCCAGCAGCGTACAGGGAGACTACGAGCAGTACTTC
>TRBJ2-1|.|TRBD2|TRBV4-1
CASRQSRAGGSYNEQFF
TGCGCCAGCAGACAATCCCGAGCGGGAGGTAGCTACAATGAGCAGTTCTTC
>TRBJ2-1|.|.|TRBV7-6
CASSSARAEQFF
TGTGCCAGCAGCTCCGCCCGAGCTGAGCAGTTCTTC
>TRBJ1-5|few|TRBD1|TRBV28
CASSPQTGSQPQHF
TGTGCCAGCAGTCCCCAGACAGGGAGTCAGCCCCAGCATTTT
>TRBJ2-7|.|.|TRBV11-2
CASSLVVVTGLYEQYF
TGTGCCAGCAGCTTAGTAGTTGTTACCGGACTTTACGAGCAGTACTTC
>TRBJ2-7|.|.|TRBV5-6
CASSLKYRDPFYEQYF
TGTGCCAGCAGCTTGAAGTACAGGGACCCCTTCTACGAGCAGTACTTC